The clone carrying this T cell receptor beta chain was detected once. Its antigen is as yet unknown. CDR3 length: 14 residues. Per germline, CDR1 GTSNPN and CDR2 SVGIG (reference sequence). Trimming removed 4 bases at V and 1 base at J, with 13 bases between. The protocol was immunoSEQ multiplex PCR, while the TCRdb copy is restricted to in-frame clones and leaves out a portion. The data show around 94,000 clones, 70% to 90% seen once. This sample is drawn from a study of T cell responses to AZD1222 COVID-19 vaccine. Study outcomes and limitations: There were repertoire samples only from the period after the peak T cell response. Among AZD1222 vaccinees, only six or seven were seropositive at baseline. In the spike-specific TCR repertoire, nearly half reportedly target unmutated variant regions. Donors were chiefly white British, with a greater number of females, and clonal diversity was perhaps underestimated.

Source: peripheral blood, taken on day 0 of AZD1222 vaccination. This clonotype was sampled from an adult in good health. The chain employs TRBV30 and TRBJ1-1; D remains ambiguous. This CDR3 is CAWNRRITNTEAFF. The CDR3 DNA sequence: TGTGCCTGGAACCGACGGATAACGAACACTGAAGCTTTCTTT. Filled out from reference TRBV30 and TRBJ1-1, the complete variable domain reads SQTIHQWPATLVQPVGSPLSLECTVEGTSNPNLYWYRQAAGRGLQLLFYSVGIGQISSEVPQNLSASRPQDRQFILSSKKLLLSDSGFYLCAWNRRITNTEAFFGQGTRLTVV.